This T cell receptor beta chain came from a study of shared clonotypes between healthy human individuals. About the study: Sampling drew on donors who were a couple of women and a few men aged 18 to 49. Findings and caveats of the study: Clonotype sharing levels among donors were expected to vary with sequencing depth.

Comment on this clone: Antigen: not known.

Assay execution took place at the deep level. DNA at around 210 ng, approximately 30,000 T cell genomes, went into sorted-subset replicate PCRs. Measured with immunoSEQ multiplex PCR; TCRdb has only the in-frame clones, and not every one. The data show about 2.1 million clones, over 85% seen once. Cells designated naive CD8 were CD45RO-negative and were positively selected for CCR7, with terminally differentiated effector memory CD45RA+ cells excluded. Germline loops: CDR1 ENHRY, CDR2 SYGVKD. Trimming took 4 bases from V and 3 from J; bases not matched to a gene: 3. The CDR3 runs to 15 residues. The sample comprised naive CD8+ T cells from PBMCs. This TCR came from a man in his late teens or twenties in good health. Some clones in this sample may be carry-over from other donors' samples. The chain recombines TRBV10-3 with TRBJ2-3; 11 nucleotides line up with TRBD2. The CDR3 DNA follows: TGTGCCATCAGTGGGACTAGCGGGTTGACAGATACGCAGTATTTT. Translation gives CAISGTSGLTDTQYF.